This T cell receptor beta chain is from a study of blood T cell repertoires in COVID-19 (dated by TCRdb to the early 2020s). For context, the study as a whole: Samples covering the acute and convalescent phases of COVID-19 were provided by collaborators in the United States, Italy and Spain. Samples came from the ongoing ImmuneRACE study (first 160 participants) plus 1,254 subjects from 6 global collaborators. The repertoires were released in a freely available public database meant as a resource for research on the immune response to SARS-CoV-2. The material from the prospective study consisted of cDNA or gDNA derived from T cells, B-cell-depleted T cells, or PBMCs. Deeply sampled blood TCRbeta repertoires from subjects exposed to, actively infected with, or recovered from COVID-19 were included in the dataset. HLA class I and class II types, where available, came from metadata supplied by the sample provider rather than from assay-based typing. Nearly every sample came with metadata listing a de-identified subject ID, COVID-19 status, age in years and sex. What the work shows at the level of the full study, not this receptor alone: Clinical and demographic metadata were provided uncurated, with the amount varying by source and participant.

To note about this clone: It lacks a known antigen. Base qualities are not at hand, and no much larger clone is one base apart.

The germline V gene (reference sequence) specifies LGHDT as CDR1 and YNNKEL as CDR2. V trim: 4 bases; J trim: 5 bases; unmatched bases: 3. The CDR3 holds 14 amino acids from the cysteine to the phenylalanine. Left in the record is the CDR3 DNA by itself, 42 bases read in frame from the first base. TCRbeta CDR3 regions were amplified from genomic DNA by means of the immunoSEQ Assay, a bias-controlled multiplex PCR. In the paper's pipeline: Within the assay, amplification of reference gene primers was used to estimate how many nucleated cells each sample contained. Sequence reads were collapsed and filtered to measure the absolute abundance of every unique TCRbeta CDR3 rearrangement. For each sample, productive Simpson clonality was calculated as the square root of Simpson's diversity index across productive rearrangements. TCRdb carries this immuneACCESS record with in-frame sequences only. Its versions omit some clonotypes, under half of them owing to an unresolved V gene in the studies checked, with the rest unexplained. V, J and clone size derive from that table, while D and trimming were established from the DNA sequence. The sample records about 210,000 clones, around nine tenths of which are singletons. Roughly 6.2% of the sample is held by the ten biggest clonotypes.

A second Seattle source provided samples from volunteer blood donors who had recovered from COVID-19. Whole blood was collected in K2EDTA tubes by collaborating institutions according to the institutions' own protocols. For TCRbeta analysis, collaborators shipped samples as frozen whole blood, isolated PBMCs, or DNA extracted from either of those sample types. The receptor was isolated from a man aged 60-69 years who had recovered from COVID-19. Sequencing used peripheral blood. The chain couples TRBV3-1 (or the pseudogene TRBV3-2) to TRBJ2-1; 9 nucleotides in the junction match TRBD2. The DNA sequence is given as TGTGCCAGCAGCCCCTTAGCGGGGGACAATGAGCAGTTCTTC. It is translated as CASSPLAGDNEQFF.